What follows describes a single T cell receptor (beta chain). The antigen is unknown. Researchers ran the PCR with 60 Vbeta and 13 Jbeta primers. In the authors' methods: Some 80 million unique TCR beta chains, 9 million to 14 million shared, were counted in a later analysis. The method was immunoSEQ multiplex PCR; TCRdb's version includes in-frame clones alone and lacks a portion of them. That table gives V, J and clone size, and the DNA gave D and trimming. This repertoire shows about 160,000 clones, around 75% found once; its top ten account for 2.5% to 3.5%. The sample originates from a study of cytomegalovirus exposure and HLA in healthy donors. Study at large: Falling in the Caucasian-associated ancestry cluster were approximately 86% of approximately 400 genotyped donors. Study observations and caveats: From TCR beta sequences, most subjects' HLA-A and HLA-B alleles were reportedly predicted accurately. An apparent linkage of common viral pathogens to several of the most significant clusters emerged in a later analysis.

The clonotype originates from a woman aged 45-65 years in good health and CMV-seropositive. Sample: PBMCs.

The CDR3 sequence is CATSRVSPTEAFF. The CDR3 coding sequence is TGTGCCACCAGCAGAGTAAGCCCCACTGAAGCTTTCTTT. The J gene is TRBJ1-1, the V gene TRBV15; D is ambiguous. There are 13 residues in the CDR3. CDR1 is LNHNV and CDR2 is YYDKDF in the germline V gene (reference sequence). The V gene lost 1 base and the J gene lost 4 bases, with 7 bases spanning the gap.